This TCR beta chain was identified in a study of blood T cell repertoires in COVID-19. CDR1 and CDR2 from the germline V gene are SGHRS and YFSETQ. V shed 5 bases, J shed 1 base, and the junction held 5 bases outside the gene matches. The CDR3 consists of 16 residues. In the original workflow: Amplification from reference gene primers served as the basis for estimated nucleated cell counts. Profiling relied on immunoSEQ multiplex PCR, and the TCRdb table lists in-frame clones only, not all of them. Clonal size and the V and J genes are those of that table, whereas D and trimming came from the DNA. The sample records tens of thousands of clones, roughly 85% being singletons.

Material: peripheral blood. The chain uses TRBV5-1 and TRBJ1-4; the match to TRBD1 covers 10 bases. This TCR derives from a human donor in a cohort sampled during active COVID-19. The CDR3 protein is CASSYGQGVTNEKLFF. CDR3 sequence (DNA): TGCGCCAGCAGTTACGGACAGGGGGTAACTAATGAAAAACTGTTTTTT.